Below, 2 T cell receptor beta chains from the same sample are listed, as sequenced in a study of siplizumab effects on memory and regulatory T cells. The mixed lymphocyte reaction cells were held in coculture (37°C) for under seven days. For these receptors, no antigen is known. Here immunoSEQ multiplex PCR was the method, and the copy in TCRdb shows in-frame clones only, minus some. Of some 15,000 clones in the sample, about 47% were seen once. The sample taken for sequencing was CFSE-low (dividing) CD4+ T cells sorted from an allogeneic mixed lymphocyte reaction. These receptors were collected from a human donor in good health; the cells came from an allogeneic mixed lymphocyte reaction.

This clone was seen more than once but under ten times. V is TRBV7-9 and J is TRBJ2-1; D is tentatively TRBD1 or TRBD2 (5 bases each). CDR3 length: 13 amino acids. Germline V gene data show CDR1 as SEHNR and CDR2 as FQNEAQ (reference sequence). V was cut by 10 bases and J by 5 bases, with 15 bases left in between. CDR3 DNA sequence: TGTGCCACCCGGGTATGGGGACACAATGAGCAGTTCTTC. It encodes CATRVWGHNEQFF.

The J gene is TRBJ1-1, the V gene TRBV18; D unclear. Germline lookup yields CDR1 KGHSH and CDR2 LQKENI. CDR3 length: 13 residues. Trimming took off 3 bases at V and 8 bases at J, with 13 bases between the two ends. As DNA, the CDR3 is TGTGCCAGCTCACCCCTCCTTGATGGCGAAGCTTTCTTT. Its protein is CASSPLLDGEAFF.